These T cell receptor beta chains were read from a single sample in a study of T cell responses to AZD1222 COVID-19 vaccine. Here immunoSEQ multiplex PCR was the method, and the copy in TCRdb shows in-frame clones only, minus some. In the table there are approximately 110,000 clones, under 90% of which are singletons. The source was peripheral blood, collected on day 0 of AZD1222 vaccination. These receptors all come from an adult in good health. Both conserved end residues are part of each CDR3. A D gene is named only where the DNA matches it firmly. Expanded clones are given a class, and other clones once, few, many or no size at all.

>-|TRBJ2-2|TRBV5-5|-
CASSLEWVLSGELFF
TGTGCCAGCAGCTTGGAATGGGTATTATCCGGGGAGCTGTTTTTT
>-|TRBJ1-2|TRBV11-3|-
CASSLDPGTQEPDYGYTF
TGTGCCAGCAGCTTAGATCCCGGGACACAAGAGCCCGACTATGGCTACACCTTC
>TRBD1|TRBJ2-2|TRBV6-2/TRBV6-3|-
CASSYDSGGTGELFF
TGTGCCAGCAGTTACGACTCAGGGGGCACCGGGGAGCTGTTTTTT
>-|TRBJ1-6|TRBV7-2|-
CASSVPGGLTNSPLHF
TGTGCCAGCAGCGTACCGGGAGGCCTGACTAATTCACCCCTCCACTTT
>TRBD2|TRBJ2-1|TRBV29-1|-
CSVGASGSSWEQFF
TGCAGCGTTGGGGCTAGCGGGAGTAGTTGGGAGCAGTTCTTC
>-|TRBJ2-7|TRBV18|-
CASSPMVSSYEQYF
TGTGCCAGCTCACCAATGGTTAGCTCCTACGAGCAGTACTTC
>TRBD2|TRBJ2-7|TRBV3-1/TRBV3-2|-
CASSQIVAGTKAYEQYF
TGTGCCAGCAGCCAGATTGTAGCCGGGACTAAAGCCTACGAGCAGTACTTC
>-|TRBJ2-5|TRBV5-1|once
CASSGSAETQYF
TGCGCCAGTTCGGGGTCGGCAGAGACCCAGTACTTC
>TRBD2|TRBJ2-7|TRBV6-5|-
CASQLAGGPYEQYF
TGTGCCAGCCAACTAGCGGGAGGGCCCTACGAGCAGTACTTC
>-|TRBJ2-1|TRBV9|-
CASSARPVGEQFF
TGTGCCAGCAGCGCCAGACCGGTTGGTGAGCAGTTCTTC
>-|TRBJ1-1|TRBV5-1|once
CASSSNPGNTEAFF
TGCGCCAGCAGCTCAAACCCAGGGAACACTGAAGCTTTCTTT
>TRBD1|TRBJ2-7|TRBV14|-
CASSRTGVYEQYF
TGTGCCAGCAGCAGGACAGGGGTCTACGAGCAGTACTTC
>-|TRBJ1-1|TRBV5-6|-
CASSPPMAYTEAFF
TGTGCCAGCAGCCCACCAATGGCGTACACTGAAGCTTTCTTT
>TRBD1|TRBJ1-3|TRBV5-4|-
CASSLYRGSAVSGNTIYF
TGTGCCAGCAGCTTGTACAGGGGAAGTGCGGTCTCTGGAAACACCATATATTTT
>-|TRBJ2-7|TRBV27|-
CASSYKYEQYF
TGTGCCAGCAGTTACAAGTACGAGCAGTACTTC
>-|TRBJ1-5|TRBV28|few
CASSFGVGSSQPQHF
TGTGCCAGCAGTTTTGGTGTTGGCAGCAGTCAGCCCCAGCATTTT